This T cell receptor (beta chain) was sequenced for a study of response to subunit inactivated influenza vaccine (dated 2018 in TCRdb). Some background on the complete study: To follow how T cells responded to a trivalent subunit inactivated influenza vaccine, the researchers relied on deep quantitative profiling of the T cell receptor repertoire. General conclusions and limits of the study: The authors proposed that each seasonal influenza vaccination may bring in only a limited number of new T cells.

Library method: RT-PCR. The instrument given in TCRdb is Illumina HiSeq 2500. TCRdb redid the processing of the public reads, applying fastp at Q25 and MiXCR, and retained in-frame beta chains. Rows are combined by CDR3 protein, so each entry shows the most common genes and DNA. This sample comprises about 240,000 distinct CDR3 sequences, 12% of them detected only once. More than 7% of the sample is in the top ten clones. Including cysteine and phenylalanine, the CDR3 has 16 amino acids. The sequence is cut down to CDR3 DNA, 48 bases in frame from base 1. Looking up the germline V gene (reference sequence) yields CDR1 SEHNR and CDR2 FQNEAQ. The junction carries 14 bases between V and J, which are trimmed by 1 base and 7 bases respectively. A few counts support this clonotype. Its antigen specificity is not known. One base away there is no much larger clone; base qualities are not given.

Recombination connected TRBV7-9 to TRBJ1-6; TRBD1 might be the D gene, on 6 matching bases. The source is a man between 45 and 60 years old who received an inactivated influenza vaccine. Donor details come from another sample of the same person, matched by shared clones. The source material was non-naive T cells sorted from PBMCs, sampled around two weeks before vaccination. Read against the paper, the sample's cell subset or site label means: memory T cell fraction. This receptor has the CDR3 CASSLGGRGSNSPLHF. Read as DNA, the sequence is TGTGCCAGCAGCTTAGGTGGCAGGGGCTCCAATTCACCCCTCCACTTT.